A selection of T cell receptor beta chains follows, all from one sample in a study of T cells expressing NK-cell markers. From the 5' RACE reads, TCRdb lists one entry per CDR3 protein and no DNA. The sample includes 350,000 to 450,000 distinct CDR3 sequences. The sample consisted of blood T cells: a sorted CD56 or NKG2C T cell subset, CD4+ or CD8+ T cells, or bulk PBMC T cells (not recorded which). The receptors were sampled from a man aged 18 to 69 in good health. CDR3s include the opening cysteine and the closing phenylalanine or tryptophan.

>TRBJ1-3|TRBV10-3
CAVFQGLFGNTIYF
>TRBJ2-7|TRBV7-9
CASSPRGGLWDEQYF
>TRBJ2-3|TRBV11-2
CASSLRTSGNTDTQYF
>TRBJ1-2|TRBV18
CASSPQPRQDYGYTF
>TRBJ2-3|TRBV12-3/TRBV12-4
CASSFWYTGNTDTQYF
>TRBJ2-3|TRBV5-6
CASSSLWRGGNAQYF
>TRBJ2-6|TRBV18
CASSIQGGANVLTF
>TRBJ2-4|TRBV6-1
CASSQTQLNIQYF
>TRBJ2-1|TRBV27
CASSFGTGMNEQFF
>TRBJ2-3|TRBV7-6
CASSRGTSADTQYF
>TRBJ2-1|TRBV5-6
CASSLVGVEGEQFF
>TRBJ2-1|TRBV7-8
CACGAVSYNEQFF
>TRBJ2-2|TRBV7-9
CASSLVVAVNTGELFF
>TRBJ2-5|TRBV5-1
CASSFGGNAETQYF
>TRBJ2-7|TRBV10-3
CAISKTGTSGAYEQYF
>TRBJ2-5|TRBV5-1
CASSLSPAGLGQETQYF
>TRBJ1-2|TRBV5-1
CASSPVGTASNYGYTF
>TRBJ2-3|TRBV12-5
CASVAGADTQYF
>TRBJ1-6|TRBV10-2
CASKGGPGNSPLHF
>TRBJ1-5|TRBV11-2
CASSFRVNQPQHF
>TRBJ2-2|TRBV7-7
CASETRTEGTGELFF
>TRBJ2-2|TRBV5-1
CASRGGRGRYTNTGELFF
>TRBJ2-2|TRBV12-3/TRBV12-4
CASSPGTRRGTGELFF
>TRBJ2-7|TRBV18
CASSLQSQGGPSTYEQYF
>TRBJ2-4|TRBV11-2
CASSQLTGIAENIQYF
>TRBJ2-3|TRBV15
CATSRGTGRGADTQYF
>TRBJ1-3|TRBV15
CATSRGIGVPSGNTIYF
>TRBJ2-4|TRBV27
CASSAGSYPAKNIQYF
>TRBJ2-7|TRBV7-3
CASSLTSGGSYEQYF
>TRBJ2-5|TRBV5-6
CASSPAGGAAQSYQETQYF
>TRBJ1-5|TRBV27
CASSPRTGLGQPQHF
>TRBJ1-2|TRBV18
CASSHSQNKLGNGYTF
>TRBJ2-3|TRBV29-1
CSSQTAPVDTQYF
>TRBJ2-7|TRBV28
CASQGQPRYEQYF
>TRBJ2-1|TRBV7-8
CASSPSLGNEQFF
>TRBJ2-3|TRBV19
CASHPLGSTDTQYF
>TRBJ2-3|TRBV7-2
CASSLGSAGSTDTQYF